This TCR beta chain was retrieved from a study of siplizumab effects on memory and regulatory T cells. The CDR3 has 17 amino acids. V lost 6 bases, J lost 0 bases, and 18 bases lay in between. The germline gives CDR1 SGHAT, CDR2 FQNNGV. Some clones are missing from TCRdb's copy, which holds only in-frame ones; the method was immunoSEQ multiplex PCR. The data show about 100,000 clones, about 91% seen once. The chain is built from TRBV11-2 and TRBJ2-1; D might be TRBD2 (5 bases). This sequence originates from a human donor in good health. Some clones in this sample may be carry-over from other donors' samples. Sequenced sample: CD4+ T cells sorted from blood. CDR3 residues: CASRKPGIGSSYNEQFF. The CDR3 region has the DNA TGTGCCAGCAGAAAGCCCGGGATCGGCAGCTCCTACAATGAGCAGTTCTTC.